These 3 T cell receptor beta chains came from one sample sequenced in a study of T-cell reconstitution after alpha-beta-depleted transplantation in children. The library targeted TCRbeta and was prepared with unique molecular identifiers. Using its own MiXCR run on the PCR reads, TCRdb lists one record per CDR3 protein. The table lists 360,000 or so distinct CDR3 sequences, about a fifth of them singletons. Sequenced here: PBMCs from the stem cell graft donor, sampled from the stem cell graft. The receptor source for this set is a human donor who donated a stem cell graft to a child with acute myeloid leukemia.

This chain links TRBV12-3 or TRBV12-4 with TRBJ2-7, with TRBD2 matching over 10 bases. Trimming at V came to 7 bases and at J to 5 bases, leaving 8 bases not matched to a gene. The CDR3 is 14 residues long. The CDR3 region is CASNSAGGPNEQYF. DNA for the CDR3: TGTGCCAGCAATTCAGCGGGAGGGCCTAACGAGCAGTACTTC.

The chain links TRBV20-1 to TRBJ2-1; 12 bases are shared with TRBD2. This CDR3 is 16 amino acids long. V shed 4 bases and J 6 bases; nucleotides not matched to a gene: 10. CDR1 is DFQATT and CDR2 is SNEGSKA in the germline V gene (reference sequence). The chain's CDR3 is CSAKRRGLAGFNEQFF. The CDR3 nucleotides are TGCAGTGCTAAAAGGCGCGGACTAGCGGGATTCAATGAGCAGTTCTTC.

The chain carries TRBV28 and TRBJ2-5; 8 nucleotides agree with TRBD2. Germline loops: CDR1 MDHEN, CDR2 SYDVKM. This CDR3 is built from 15 residues. Trimming removed 3 bases from V and 2 bases from J; junction bases left unmatched: 5. Here the CDR3 DNA reads TGTGCCAGCAGTTTTGTTGGCGGGAGGCAAGAGACCCAGTACTTC. This encodes CASSFVGGRQETQYF.